The 28 T cell receptor beta chains below come from one sample, sequenced in a study of T cell repertoires in ileal Crohn's disease. The method was immunoSEQ multiplex PCR; TCRdb's version includes in-frame clones alone and lacks a portion of them. The sample shows 15,000 to 20,000 clones, about 76% of them seen only once. Indicated time point: inflamed ileum from the surgical specimen. Sequencing was performed on ileal tissue. The receptors were sampled from an adult with Crohn's disease.

The V gene is TRBV6-5, the J gene TRBJ1-1; no clear D gene. Trimming removed 7 bases at V and 1 base at J, with 4 bases between. The CDR3 is 11 residues long. CDR1 and CDR2 from the germline V gene are MNHEY and SVGAGI. The CDR3 sequence: CASTGNTEAFF. For the CDR3, the DNA is TGTGCCAGCACCGGGAACACTGAAGCTTTCTTT.

The chain is built from TRBV7-9 and TRBJ1-1; D remains unclear. Germline V gene data show CDR1 as SEHNR and CDR2 as FQNEAQ (reference sequence). Trimming took 2 bases from V and 1 from J, leaving 5 bases between them. CDR3 length equals 13 residues. This CDR3 is CASSLSENTEAFF. In DNA form, the CDR3 reads TGTGCCAGCAGCTTATCAGAGAACACTGAAGCTTTCTTT.

This clone occurred a few times. The rearrangement joins TRBV5-1 to TRBJ2-1; TRBD2 agrees at 13 bases. The CDR3 is 15 amino acids. The germline gives CDR1 SGHRS, CDR2 YFSETQ. The V and J ends lost 2 bases and 9 bases, in that order; junction bases with no gene match: 5. CDR3 amino acids: CASSFGLAGDGEQFF. Written as DNA, the CDR3 is TGCGCCAGCAGCTTTGGACTAGCGGGGGACGGTGAGCAGTTCTTC.

This clone was recorded only once. CDR3 residues: CASSEFGGGDTDTQYF. The CDR3 DNA sequence: TGTGCCAGCAGTGAGTTCGGCGGGGGGGACACAGATACGCAGTATTTT. J is TRBJ2-3 and V is TRBV6-1; TRBD2 matches 9 bases. V shed 3 bases and J 2 bases; nucleotides not matched to a gene: 6. Germline V lookup: CDR1 MNHNS, CDR2 SASEGT. This CDR3 has 16 residues.

The J gene is TRBJ1-2, the V gene TRBV7-2; 12 bases align to TRBD1. The junction had 5 bases not matched to a gene; V was cut back by 1 base and J by 8 bases. Germline CDR1 and CDR2: SGHTA and FQGNSA. This CDR3 is 15 amino acids long. The CDR3 sequence is CASSLGGTGGRGYTF. The CDR3 region has the DNA TGTGCCAGCAGCTTAGGAGGGACAGGGGGCAGGGGCTACACCTTC.

The sample holds one count of this clone. V and J are TRBV2 and TRBJ2-3, with 9 bases lining up with TRBD2. Germline loops: CDR1 SNHLY, CDR2 FYNNEI. With V trimmed by 4 bases and J by 0 bases, 2 bases remained unmatched. CDR3 size: 15 residues. The CDR3 nucleotides are TGTGCCAGCAGTGGGCTAGCGGGAAGCACAGATACGCAGTATTTT. It yields the protein CASSGLAGSTDTQYF.

This chain uses TRBV2 with TRBJ2-7; possibly TRBD1 or TRBD2 for D (5 bases each). The CDR3 contains 12 residues. The V end was cut by 7 bases, the J end by 6 bases, with 13 bases between. Germline CDR1 reads SNHLY; CDR2 reads FYNNEI. The CDR3 region is CASTGGGSEQYF. CDR3 DNA: TGTGCCAGCACCGGTGGGGGAAGCGAGCAGTACTTC.

This clone was counted only a few times. This chain connects TRBV11-2 to TRBJ2-7, with D unclear. Germline assignment: CDR1 SGHAT and CDR2 FQNNGV. The CDR3 is 15 amino acids. V dropped 3 bases and J dropped 0 bases, with 12 bases sitting between them. CDR3 loop: CASSFSPQSSYEQYF. The CDR3 region has the DNA TGTGCCAGCAGCTTTAGTCCCCAGAGCTCCTACGAGCAGTACTTC.

This clone was seen more than once but under ten times. The chain is built from TRBV29-1 and TRBJ2-7, with D possibly TRBD1 on 7 matching bases. Germline V CDR1 and CDR2: SQVTM, ANQGSEA. The CDR3 is 16 amino acids. Trimming stripped 3 bases from V and 2 bases from J, with 20 bases between. CDR3 DNA sequence: TGCAGCGTTGATCTTTCTGGGCAGGGGGGACCCTACGAGCAGTACTTC. Protein product: CSVDLSGQGGPYEQYF.

This chain links TRBV6-5 with TRBJ1-6; weak D call: TRBD1 (6 bases). The length of the CDR3 is 13 residues. Trimming took off 7 bases at V and 7 bases at J, with 11 bases between the two ends. Germline lookup yields CDR1 MNHEY and CDR2 SVGAGI. The chain's CDR3 is CASMQGRNSPLHF. The CDR3 nucleotides are TGTGCCAGCATGCAGGGGAGGAATTCACCCCTCCACTTT.

This chain joins TRBV5-1 and TRBJ2-1; TRBD1 matches at 7 bases. V dropped 4 bases and J dropped 0; count of bases not matched to a gene: 4. This CDR3 has 15 residues. Germline values: CDR1 SGHRS, CDR2 YFSETQ. For the CDR3, the DNA is TGCGCCAGCAGCCAGGGACAGAGCTCCTACAATGAGCAGTTCTTC. Its translation: CASSQGQSSYNEQFF.

The chain links TRBV6-5 to TRBJ1-1; D remains ambiguous. Germline V gene data show CDR1 as MNHEY and CDR2 as SVGAGI. Trimming cost V 2 bases and J 8 bases, with 12 bases left between them. The CDR3 contains 13 residues. The CDR3 is CASSYGDSREAFF. In DNA, the CDR3 is TGTGCCAGCAGTTACGGGGATAGCAGGGAAGCTTTCTTT.

This chain links TRBV18 with TRBJ2-7, with D uncertain. From germline, CDR1 is KGHSH and CDR2 LQKENI. V lost 4 bases to trimming and J lost 6 bases, with 22 bases between them. The CDR3 spans 16 residues. CDR3 residues: CASSQNPGIQEREQYF. CDR3 nucleotides: TGTGCCAGCTCACAAAATCCGGGTATCCAAGAACGCGAGCAGTACTTC. The variable domain in full, completed from reference TRBV18 and TRBJ2-7, reads NAGVMQNPRHLVRRRGQEARLRCSPMKGHSHVYWYRQLPEEGLKFMVYLQKENIIDESGMPKERFSAEFPKEGPSILRIQQVVRGDSAAYFCASSQNPGIQEREQYFGPGTRLTVT.

This clone was recorded a few times. This chain uses TRBV28 with TRBJ1-4; D ambiguous. Germline V CDR1 and CDR2: MDHEN, SYDVKM. The CDR3 runs 14 residues. V dropped 5 bases and J dropped 8 bases, with 15 bases sitting between them. The CDR3 DNA sequence: TGTGCCAGCAGTCCCTTATTAGTGGAGGAAAAACTGTTTTTT. This translates into CASSPLLVEEKLFF.

This chain uses TRBV6-5 with TRBJ1-1; 9 positions agree with TRBD1. The ends lost 6 bases at V and 3 bases at J; junction bases unmatched: 8. CDR3 length: 15 residues. Germline CDR1 reads MNHEY; CDR2 reads SVGAGI. This CDR3 reads CASRPLTGGHTEAFF. The CDR3 bases are TGTGCCAGCAGACCACTCACAGGGGGCCACACTGAAGCTTTCTTT.

The chain carries TRBV6-5 and TRBJ1-3, with 8 nucleotides matching TRBD1. This CDR3 contains 15 residues. Per the germline V gene, CDR1 is MNHEY and CDR2 is SVGAGI. The junction had 18 bases not matched to a gene; V was cut back by 4 bases and J by 16 bases. The CDR3 nucleotides read TGTGCCAGCAGTTCCTCCGGGACAGGCGGCAAAGCGGTGTATTTT. Amino acid sequence: CASSSSGTGGKAVYF.

This chain links TRBV29-1 with TRBJ2-7; perhaps TRBD1 as D (5 bases). The V gene's germline CDR1 is SQVTM and CDR2 ANQGSEA. The CDR3 loop spans 13 amino acids. Deletions cut 2 bases from V and 4 bases from J, with 12 bases between. CDR3 DNA: TGCAGCGTTGAAAGCGATCAGGGTTACGAGCAGTACTTC. This translates into CSVESDQGYEQYF.

The chain joins TRBV19 to TRBJ2-2; D ambiguous. Germline CDR1 LNHDA, CDR2 SQIVND (reference sequence). Trimming shortened V by 1 base and J by 0 bases, and 3 bases separated the two germline ends. The CDR3 is 14 amino acids. CDR3 sequence (DNA): TGTGCCAGTAGTATAGCTACGAACACCGGGGAGCTGTTTTTT. Translated: CASSIATNTGELFF.

The CDR3 coding sequence is TGTGCCAGCCTGGACAGTAACACCGGGGAGCTGTTTTTT. Translating gives CASLDSNTGELFF. The gene calls are TRBV6-5 and TRBJ2-2, with D possibly TRBD1 on 6 matching bases. There are 13 residues in the CDR3. V gave up 8 bases and J gave up 2 bases, with 9 bases separating them. In germline, CDR1 is MNHEY, CDR2 SVGAGI.

This clone was counted only a few times. J is TRBJ1-1 and V is TRBV6-5; D is uncertain. CDR1 is MNHEY, CDR2 SVGAGI, per germline. The CDR3 totals 14 residues. Trimming stripped 2 bases from V and 2 bases from J, with 9 bases between. CDR3 residues: CASSYAAANTEAFF. CDR3 DNA sequence: TGTGCCAGCAGTTACGCGGCAGCTAACACTGAAGCTTTCTTT.

The CDR3 region is CASSYSGSYTGELFF. Written as DNA, the CDR3 is TGTGCCAGCAGTTATAGCGGGAGCTACACCGGGGAGCTGTTTTTT. The rearrangement uses TRBV6-5 and TRBJ2-2; 9 bases agree with TRBD2. V gave up 3 bases and J gave up 3 bases; unmatched junction bases: 2. The CDR3 runs 15 residues. Germline CDR1 reads MNHEY; CDR2 reads SVGAGI.

The chain uses TRBV5-1 and TRBJ2-4; TRBD2 is a possible D gene (5 bases). Germline loops: CDR1 SGHRS, CDR2 YFSETQ. The V gene lost 0 bases and the J gene lost 6 bases, with 10 bases spanning the gap. This CDR3 region has 14 residues. Here the CDR3 reads CASSLAEALNIQYF. The CDR3 nucleotides are TGCGCCAGCAGCTTGGCGGAGGCGCTAAACATTCAGTACTTC.

This clone was recorded only once. The gene calls are TRBV2 and TRBJ2-3; D assignment may be TRBD1 or TRBD2 (7 bases each). Germline CDR1 and CDR2: SNHLY and FYNNEI. The V and J ends lost 10 bases and 0 bases respectively, with 17 bases between them. The CDR3 consists of 15 residues. The CDR3 DNA follows: TGTGCCAACCAGGGGGGGCCGACTAGCACAGATACGCAGTATTTT. It translates to CANQGGPTSTDTQYF.

The CDR3 is CAWKTGDLGFYGYTF. The CDR3 DNA reads TGTGCCTGGAAAACCGGGGACCTCGGCTTCTATGGCTACACCTTC. V is TRBV30 and J is TRBJ1-2; perhaps TRBD1 as D (5 bases). V lost 4 bases and J lost 4, with 19 bases in between. Germline CDR1 and CDR2: GTSNPN and SVGIG (reference sequence). This CDR3 is 15 amino acids long.

The chain links TRBV28 to TRBJ1-4; D remains unclear. Germline-derived CDR1 and CDR2 are MDHEN and SYDVKM. Trimming removed 8 bases at V and 7 bases at J, with 14 bases between. The CDR3 extends over 13 amino acids. CDR3 region: CASASTVGEKLFF. The CDR3 nucleotides are TGTGCCAGCGCCAGTACCGTAGGTGAAAAACTGTTTTTT.

This chain connects TRBV29-1 to TRBJ1-4; TRBD1 might be the D (6 bases). The CDR3 contains 12 residues. V was pared by 4 bases and J by 6 bases, with 9 bases between. Per the germline V gene, CDR1 is SQVTM and CDR2 is ANQGSEA. CDR3 sequence (DNA): TGCAGCGTTGCCCGACAGGATGAAAAACTGTTTTTT. It is translated as CSVARQDEKLFF.

The chain joins TRBV7-2 to TRBJ2-5; D is unresolved. This CDR3 region has 13 residues. With 5 bases removed from V and 1 base from J, the gap between germline ends came to 8 bases. Germline-derived CDR1 and CDR2 are SGHTA and FQGNSA. The CDR3 DNA is TGTGCCAGCAGCCCCATGTTCCAAGAGACCCAGTACTTC. Amino acid sequence: CASSPMFQETQYF.

Turning to this clone: This same CDR3 is encoded by further DNA sequences in the sample. The chain couples TRBV7-9 to TRBJ2-3, with 9 positions matching TRBD1. J gave up 1 base and V 1 base, and 3 bases lay outside the gene matches. Looked up from germline, CDR1 is SEHNR and CDR2 is FQNEAQ (reference sequence). The CDR3 is 16 amino acids. CDR3 bases: TGTGCCAGCAGCTTAGGACAGGGGGGTGGCACAGATACGCAGTATTTT. Its translation: CASSLGQGGGTDTQYF.